The clone carrying this T cell receptor (beta chain) has ten or more counts. Its antigen remains unknown. The read gets to within 3 residues of the CDR3 end, and the germline J gene fills in the rest. This sample is drawn from a study of T cell clonality in common variable immunodeficiency. Study results and limitations: Links between repertoire features and CVID complications were heterogeneity-limited.

This CDR3 comprises 15 residues. CDR1 is SGHRS and CDR2 is YFSETQ in the germline V gene. Losses at the gene ends were 0 bases for V and 7 bases for J; bases not matched to a gene: 4. Control and CVID samples contributed equal amounts of genomic DNA. Repertoires were generated with immunoSEQ multiplex PCR, while TCRdb's copy carries only in-frame clones and drops some. Found here are approximately 51,000 clones, no singletons; the ten largest cover roughly 6.2%. The TCR was taken from a person between 18 and 70 years old in good health. This chain connects TRBV5-1 to TRBJ1-4, with 9 positions matching TRBD1. Sequenced input: peripheral blood mononuclear cells. CDR3 residues: CASSLGTGGSEKLFF. The covered CDR3 bases are TGCGCCAGCAGCTTGGGCACAGGGGGCTCTGAAAAA.